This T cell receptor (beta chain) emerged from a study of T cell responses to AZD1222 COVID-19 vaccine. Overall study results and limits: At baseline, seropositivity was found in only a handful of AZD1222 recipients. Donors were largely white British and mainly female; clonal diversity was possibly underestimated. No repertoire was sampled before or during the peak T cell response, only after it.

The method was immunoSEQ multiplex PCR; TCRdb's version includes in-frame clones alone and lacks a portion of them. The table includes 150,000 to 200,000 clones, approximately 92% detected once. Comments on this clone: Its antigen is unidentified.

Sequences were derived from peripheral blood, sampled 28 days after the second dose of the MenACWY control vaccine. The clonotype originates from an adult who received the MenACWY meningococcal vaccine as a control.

Here the CDR3 reads CASSQEFRIGSPLHF. The CDR3 DNA sequence: TGTGCCAGCAGCCAAGAGTTCAGGATCGGTTCACCCCTCCACTTT. V is TRBV3-1 (or the pseudogene TRBV3-2) and J is TRBJ1-6; D gene ambiguous. V shed 0 bases and J shed 9 bases, with 12 bases lying between them. The CDR3 extends over 15 amino acids. Germline values: CDR1 LGHDT, CDR2 YNNKEL (reference sequence).